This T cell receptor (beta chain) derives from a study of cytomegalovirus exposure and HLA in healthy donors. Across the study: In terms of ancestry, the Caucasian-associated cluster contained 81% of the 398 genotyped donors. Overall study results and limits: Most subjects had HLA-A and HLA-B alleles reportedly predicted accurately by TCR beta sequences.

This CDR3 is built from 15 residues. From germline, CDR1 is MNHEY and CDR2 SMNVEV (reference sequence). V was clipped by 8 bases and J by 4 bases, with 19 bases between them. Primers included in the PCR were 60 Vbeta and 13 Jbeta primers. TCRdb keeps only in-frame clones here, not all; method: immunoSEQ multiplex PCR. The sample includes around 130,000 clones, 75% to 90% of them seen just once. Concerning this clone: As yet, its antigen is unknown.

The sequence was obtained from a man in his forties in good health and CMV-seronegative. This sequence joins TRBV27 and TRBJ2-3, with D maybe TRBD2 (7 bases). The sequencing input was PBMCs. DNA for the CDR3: TGTGCCAGCGGGTCGGCCCGGGGGGCCCCAGATACGCAGTATTTT. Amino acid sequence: CASGSARGAPDTQYF.